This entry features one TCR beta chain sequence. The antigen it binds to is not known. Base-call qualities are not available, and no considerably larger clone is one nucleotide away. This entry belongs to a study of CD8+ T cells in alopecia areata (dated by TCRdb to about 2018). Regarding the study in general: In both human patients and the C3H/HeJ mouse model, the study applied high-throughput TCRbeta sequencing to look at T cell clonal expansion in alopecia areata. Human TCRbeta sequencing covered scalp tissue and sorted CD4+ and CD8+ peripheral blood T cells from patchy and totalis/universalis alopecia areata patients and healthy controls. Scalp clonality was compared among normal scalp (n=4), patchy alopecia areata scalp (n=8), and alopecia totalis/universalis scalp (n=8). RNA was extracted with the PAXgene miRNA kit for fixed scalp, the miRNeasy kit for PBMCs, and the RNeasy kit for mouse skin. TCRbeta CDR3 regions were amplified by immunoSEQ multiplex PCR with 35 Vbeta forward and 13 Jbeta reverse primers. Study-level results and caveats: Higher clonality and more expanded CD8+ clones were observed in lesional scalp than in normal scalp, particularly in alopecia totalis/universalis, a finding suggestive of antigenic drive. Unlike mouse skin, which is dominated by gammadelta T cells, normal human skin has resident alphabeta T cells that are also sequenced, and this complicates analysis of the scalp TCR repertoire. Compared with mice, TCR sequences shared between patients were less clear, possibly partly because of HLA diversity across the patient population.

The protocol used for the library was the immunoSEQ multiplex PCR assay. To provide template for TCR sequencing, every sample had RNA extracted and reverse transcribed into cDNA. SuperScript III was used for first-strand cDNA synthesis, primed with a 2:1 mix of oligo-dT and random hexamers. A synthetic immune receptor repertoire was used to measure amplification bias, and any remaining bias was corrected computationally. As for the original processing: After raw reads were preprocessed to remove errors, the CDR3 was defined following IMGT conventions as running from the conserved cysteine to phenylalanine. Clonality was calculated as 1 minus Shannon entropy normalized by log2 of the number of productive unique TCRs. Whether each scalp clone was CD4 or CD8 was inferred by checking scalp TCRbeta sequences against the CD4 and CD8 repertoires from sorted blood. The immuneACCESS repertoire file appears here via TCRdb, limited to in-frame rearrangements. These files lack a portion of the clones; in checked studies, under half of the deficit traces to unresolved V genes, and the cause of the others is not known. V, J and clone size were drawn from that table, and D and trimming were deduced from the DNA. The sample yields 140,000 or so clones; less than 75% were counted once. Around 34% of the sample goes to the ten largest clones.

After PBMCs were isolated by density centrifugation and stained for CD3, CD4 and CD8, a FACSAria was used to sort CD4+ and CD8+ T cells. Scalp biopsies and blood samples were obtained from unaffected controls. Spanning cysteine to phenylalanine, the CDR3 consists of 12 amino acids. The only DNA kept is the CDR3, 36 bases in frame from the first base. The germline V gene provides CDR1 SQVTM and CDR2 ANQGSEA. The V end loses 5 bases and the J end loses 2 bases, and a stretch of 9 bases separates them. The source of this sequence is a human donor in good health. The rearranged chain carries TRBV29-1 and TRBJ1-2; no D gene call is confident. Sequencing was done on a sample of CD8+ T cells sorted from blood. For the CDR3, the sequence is CSVLGSNYGYTF. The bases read TGCAGCGTTCTGGGGTCAAACTATGGCTACACCTTC.